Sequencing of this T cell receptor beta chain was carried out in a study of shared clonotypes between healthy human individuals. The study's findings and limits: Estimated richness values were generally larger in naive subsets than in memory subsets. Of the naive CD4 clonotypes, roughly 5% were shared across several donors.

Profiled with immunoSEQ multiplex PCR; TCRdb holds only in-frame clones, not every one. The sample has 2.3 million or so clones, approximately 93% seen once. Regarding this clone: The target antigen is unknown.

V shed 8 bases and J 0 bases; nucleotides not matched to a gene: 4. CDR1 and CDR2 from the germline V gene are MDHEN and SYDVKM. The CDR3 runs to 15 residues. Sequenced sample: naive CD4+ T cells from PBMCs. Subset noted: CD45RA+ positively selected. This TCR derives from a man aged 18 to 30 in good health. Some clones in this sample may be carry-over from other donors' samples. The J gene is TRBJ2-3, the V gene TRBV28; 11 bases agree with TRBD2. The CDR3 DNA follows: TGTGCCAGCGGGGGGACTAGCGGAAGCACAGATACGCAGTATTTT. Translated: CASGGTSGSTDTQYF.